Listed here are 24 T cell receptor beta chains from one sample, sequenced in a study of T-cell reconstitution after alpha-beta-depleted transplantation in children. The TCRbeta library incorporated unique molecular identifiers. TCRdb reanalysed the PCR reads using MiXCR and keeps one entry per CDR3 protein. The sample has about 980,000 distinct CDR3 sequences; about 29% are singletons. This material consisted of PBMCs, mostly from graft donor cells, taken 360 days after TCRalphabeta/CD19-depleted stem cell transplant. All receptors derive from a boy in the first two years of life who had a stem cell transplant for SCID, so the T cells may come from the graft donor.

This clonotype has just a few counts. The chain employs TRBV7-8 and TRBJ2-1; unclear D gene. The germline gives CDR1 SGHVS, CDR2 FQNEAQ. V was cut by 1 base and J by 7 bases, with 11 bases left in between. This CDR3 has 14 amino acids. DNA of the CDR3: TGTGCCAGCAGCTTAGGTGGCTACCGTAATGAGCAGTTCTTC. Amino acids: CASSLGGYRNEQFF.

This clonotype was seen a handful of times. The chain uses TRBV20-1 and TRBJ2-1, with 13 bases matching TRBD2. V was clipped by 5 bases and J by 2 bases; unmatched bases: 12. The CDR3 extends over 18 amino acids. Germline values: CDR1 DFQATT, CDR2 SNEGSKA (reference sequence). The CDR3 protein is CSALSLAGGAGTYNEQFF. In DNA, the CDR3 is TGCAGTGCTCTTTCACTAGCGGGGGGGGCCGGAACCTACAATGAGCAGTTCTTC.

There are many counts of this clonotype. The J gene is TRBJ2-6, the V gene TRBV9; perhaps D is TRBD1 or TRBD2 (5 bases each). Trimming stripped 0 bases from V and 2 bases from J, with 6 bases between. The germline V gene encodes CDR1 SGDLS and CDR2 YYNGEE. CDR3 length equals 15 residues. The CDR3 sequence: CASSVGDAGANVLTF. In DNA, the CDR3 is TGTGCCAGCAGCGTAGGGGACGCTGGGGCCAACGTCCTGACTTTC.

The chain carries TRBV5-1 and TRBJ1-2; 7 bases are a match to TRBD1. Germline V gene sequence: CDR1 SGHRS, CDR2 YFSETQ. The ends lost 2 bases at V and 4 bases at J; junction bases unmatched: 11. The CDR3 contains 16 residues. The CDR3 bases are TGCGCCAGCAGCTTAACCGCGGGAGGGGGCGGCTATGGCTACACCTTC. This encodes CASSLTAGGGGYGYTF. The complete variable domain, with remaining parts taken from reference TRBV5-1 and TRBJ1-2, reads KAGVTQTPRYLIKTRGQQVTLSCSPISGHRSVSWYQQTPGQGLQFLFEYFSETQRNKGNFPGRFSGRQFSNSRSEMNVSTLELGDSALYLCASSLTAGGGGYGYTFGSGTRLTVV.

CDR3 DNA: TGCAGCGTTGATACGGGCACAGATACGCAGTATTTT. Protein product: CSVDTGTDTQYF. The gene calls are TRBV29-1 and TRBJ2-3; D remains ambiguous. The CDR3 length is 12 residues. V dropped 3 bases and J dropped 1 base, with 5 bases sitting between them. Germline-derived CDR1 and CDR2 are SQVTM and ANQGSEA.

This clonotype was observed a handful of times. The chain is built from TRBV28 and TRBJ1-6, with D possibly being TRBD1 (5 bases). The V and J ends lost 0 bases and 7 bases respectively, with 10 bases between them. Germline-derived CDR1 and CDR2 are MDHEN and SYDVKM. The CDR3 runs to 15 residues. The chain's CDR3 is CASSLWAGLNSPLHF. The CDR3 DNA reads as TGTGCCAGCAGTTTATGGGCAGGGCTAAATTCACCCCTCCACTTT.

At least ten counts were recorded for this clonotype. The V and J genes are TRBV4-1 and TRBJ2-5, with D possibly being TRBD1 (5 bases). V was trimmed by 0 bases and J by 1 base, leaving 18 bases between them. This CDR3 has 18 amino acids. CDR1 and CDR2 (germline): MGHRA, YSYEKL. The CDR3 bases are TGCGCCAGCAGCCAAGATCTTGGGTCAGAGACAGCCCAAGAGACCCAGTACTTC. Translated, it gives CASSQDLGSETAQETQYF.

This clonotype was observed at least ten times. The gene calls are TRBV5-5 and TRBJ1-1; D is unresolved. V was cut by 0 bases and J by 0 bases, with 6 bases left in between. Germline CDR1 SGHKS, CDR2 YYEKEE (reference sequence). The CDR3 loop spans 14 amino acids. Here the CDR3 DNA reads TGTGCCAGCAGCTTGGTTCCGGTGAACACTGAAGCTTTCTTT. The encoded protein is CASSLVPVNTEAFF.

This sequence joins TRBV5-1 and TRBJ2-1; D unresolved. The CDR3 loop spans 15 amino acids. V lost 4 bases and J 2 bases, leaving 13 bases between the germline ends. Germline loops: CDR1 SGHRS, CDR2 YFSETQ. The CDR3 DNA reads TGCGCCAGCAGCCCTAACTCCCCGGCCTACAATGAGCAGTTCTTC. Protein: CASSPNSPAYNEQFF.

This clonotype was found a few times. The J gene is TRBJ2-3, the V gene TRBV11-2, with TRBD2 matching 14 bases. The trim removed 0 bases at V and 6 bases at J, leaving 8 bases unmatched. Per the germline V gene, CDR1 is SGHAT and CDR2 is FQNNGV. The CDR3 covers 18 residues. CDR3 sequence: CASSLDGLAGGPSDTQYF. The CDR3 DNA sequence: TGTGCCAGCAGCTTAGATGGACTAGCGGGGGGCCCGTCTGATACGCAGTATTTT.

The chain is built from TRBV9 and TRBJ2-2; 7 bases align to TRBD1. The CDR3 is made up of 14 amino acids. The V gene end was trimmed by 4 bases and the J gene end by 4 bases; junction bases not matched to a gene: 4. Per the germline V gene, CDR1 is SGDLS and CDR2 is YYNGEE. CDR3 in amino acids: CASSSTGFTGELFF. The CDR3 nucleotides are TGTGCCAGCAGCTCGACAGGGTTCACCGGGGAGCTGTTTTTT.

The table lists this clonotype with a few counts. The CDR3 DNA reads TGTGCCAGCAGCTTAGATCGGCAGAGCGGGGAGCTGTTTTTT. As protein: CASSLDRQSGELFF. The chain joins TRBV11-2 to TRBJ2-2; D gene uncertain. Trimming took off 0 bases at V and 7 bases at J, with 9 bases between the two ends. This CDR3 region has 14 residues. CDR1 and CDR2 from the germline V gene are SGHAT and FQNNGV.

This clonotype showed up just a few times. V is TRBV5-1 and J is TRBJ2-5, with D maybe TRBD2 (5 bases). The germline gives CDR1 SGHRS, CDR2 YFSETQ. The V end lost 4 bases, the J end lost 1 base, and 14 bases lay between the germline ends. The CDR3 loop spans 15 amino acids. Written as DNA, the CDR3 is TGCGCCAGCAGCAAAGCGGTGGGTCCCCAAGAGACCCAGTACTTC. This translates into CASSKAVGPQETQYF.

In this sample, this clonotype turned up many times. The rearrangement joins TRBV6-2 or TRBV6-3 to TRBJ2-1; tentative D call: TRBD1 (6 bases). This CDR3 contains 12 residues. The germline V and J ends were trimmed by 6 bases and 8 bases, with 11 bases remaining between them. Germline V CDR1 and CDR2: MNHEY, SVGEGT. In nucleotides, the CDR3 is TGTGCCAGCAGCTATACAGGGTATGAGCAGTTCTTC. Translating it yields CASSYTGYEQFF.

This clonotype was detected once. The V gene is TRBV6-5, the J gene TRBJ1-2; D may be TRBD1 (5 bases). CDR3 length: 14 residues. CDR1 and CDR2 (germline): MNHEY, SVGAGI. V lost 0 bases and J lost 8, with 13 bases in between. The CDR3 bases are TGTGCCAGCAGTTACTCAGAGGGGCGAAGGGGCTACACCTTC. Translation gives CASSYSEGRRGYTF.

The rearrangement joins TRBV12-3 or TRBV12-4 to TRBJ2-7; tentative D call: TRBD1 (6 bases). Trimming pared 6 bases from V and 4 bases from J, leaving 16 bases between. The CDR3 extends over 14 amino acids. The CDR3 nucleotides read TGTGCCAGCAGCCTAATCGGACAGACTTACGAGCAGTACTTC. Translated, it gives CASSLIGQTYEQYF.

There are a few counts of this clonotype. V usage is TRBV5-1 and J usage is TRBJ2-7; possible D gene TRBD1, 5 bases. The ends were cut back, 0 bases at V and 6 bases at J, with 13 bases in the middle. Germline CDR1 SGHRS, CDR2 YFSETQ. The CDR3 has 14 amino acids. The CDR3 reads CASSLVVGAVEQYF. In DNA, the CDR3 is TGCGCCAGCAGCTTGGTGGTAGGGGCGGTCGAGCAGTACTTC.

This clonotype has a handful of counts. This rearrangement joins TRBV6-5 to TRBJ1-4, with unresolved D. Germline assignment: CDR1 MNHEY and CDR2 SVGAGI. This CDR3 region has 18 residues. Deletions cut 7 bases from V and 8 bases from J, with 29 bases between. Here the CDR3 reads CASTPGTGSKKGREKLFF. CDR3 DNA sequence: TGTGCCAGCACCCCTGGTACCGGGTCGAAAAAAGGACGGGAAAAACTGTTTTTT.

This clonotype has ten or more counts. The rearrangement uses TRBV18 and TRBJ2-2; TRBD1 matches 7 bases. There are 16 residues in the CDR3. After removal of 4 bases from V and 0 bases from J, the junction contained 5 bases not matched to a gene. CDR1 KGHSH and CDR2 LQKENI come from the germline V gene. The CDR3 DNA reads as TGTGCCAGCTCACTCTCCGGGACAGCGAACACCGGGGAGCTGTTTTTT. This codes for CASSLSGTANTGELFF.

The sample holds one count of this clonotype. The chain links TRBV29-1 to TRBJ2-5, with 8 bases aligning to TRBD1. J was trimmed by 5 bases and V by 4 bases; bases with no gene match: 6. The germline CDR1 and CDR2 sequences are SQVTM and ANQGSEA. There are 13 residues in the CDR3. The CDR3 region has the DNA TGCAGCGTTGTTCAGGGGGCGTGGGAGACCCAGTACTTC. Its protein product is CSVVQGAWETQYF. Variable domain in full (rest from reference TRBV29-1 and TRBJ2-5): SAVISQKPSRDICQRGTSLTIQCQVDSQVTMMFWYRQQPGQSLTLIATANQGSEATYESGFVIDKFPISRPNLTFSTLTVSNMSPEDSSIYLCSVVQGAWETQYFGPGTRLLVL.

In nucleotides, the CDR3 is TGCAGCGTGAAACAGGCAGGCAATCAGCCCCAGCATTTT. This codes for CSVKQAGNQPQHF. The rearrangement joins TRBV29-1 to TRBJ1-5, with TRBD1 as a possible D gene (5 bases). The germline V gene has CDR1 SQVTM and CDR2 ANQGSEA. This CDR3 is built from 13 residues. Trimming left V 6 bases short and J 2 bases short, with 11 bases between. The whole variable domain, filled in from reference TRBV29-1 and TRBJ1-5, reads SAVISQKPSRDICQRGTSLTIQCQVDSQVTMMFWYRQQPGQSLTLIATANQGSEATYESGFVIDKFPISRPNLTFSTLTVSNMSPEDSSIYLCSVKQAGNQPQHFGDGTRLSIL.

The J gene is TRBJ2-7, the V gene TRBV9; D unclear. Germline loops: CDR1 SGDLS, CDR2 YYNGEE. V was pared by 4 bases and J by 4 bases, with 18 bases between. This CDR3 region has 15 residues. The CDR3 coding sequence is TGTGCCAGCAGCCCCCGAGACCGCGCCGGGTACGAGCAGTACTTC. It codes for CASSPRDRAGYEQYF.

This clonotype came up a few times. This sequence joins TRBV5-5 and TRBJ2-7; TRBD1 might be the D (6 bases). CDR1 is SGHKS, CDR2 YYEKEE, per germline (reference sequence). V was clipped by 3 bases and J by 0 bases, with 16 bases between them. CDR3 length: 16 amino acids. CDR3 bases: TGTGCCAGCAGCTCGATATCTGGGGGCTACTCCTACGAGCAGTACTTC. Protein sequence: CASSSISGGYSYEQYF. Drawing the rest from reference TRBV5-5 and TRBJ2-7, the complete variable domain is DAGVTQSPTHLIKTRGQQVTLRCSPISGHKSVSWYQQVLGQGPQFIFQYYEKEERGRGNFPDRFSARQFPNYSSELNVNALLLGDSALYLCASSSISGGYSYEQYFGPGTRLTVT.

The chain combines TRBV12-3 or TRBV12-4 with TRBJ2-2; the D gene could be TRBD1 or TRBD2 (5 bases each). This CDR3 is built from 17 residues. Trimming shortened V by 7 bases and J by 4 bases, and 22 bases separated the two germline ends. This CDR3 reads CASKSRGTWKSTGELFF. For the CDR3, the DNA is TGTGCCAGCAAATCACGGGGCACTTGGAAAAGCACCGGGGAGCTGTTTTTT.